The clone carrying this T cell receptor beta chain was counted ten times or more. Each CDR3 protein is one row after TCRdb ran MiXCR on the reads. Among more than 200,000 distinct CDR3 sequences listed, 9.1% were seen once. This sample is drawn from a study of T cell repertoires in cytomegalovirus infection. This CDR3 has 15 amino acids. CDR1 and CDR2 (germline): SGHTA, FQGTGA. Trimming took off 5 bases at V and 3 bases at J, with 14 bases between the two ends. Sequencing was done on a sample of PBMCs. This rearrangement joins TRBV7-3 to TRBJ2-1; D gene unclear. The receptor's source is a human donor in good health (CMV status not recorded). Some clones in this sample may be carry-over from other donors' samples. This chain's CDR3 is CASSDIIRDYNEQFF. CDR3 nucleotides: TGTGCCAGCAGCGATATAATAAGAGACTACAATGAGCAGTTCTTC.